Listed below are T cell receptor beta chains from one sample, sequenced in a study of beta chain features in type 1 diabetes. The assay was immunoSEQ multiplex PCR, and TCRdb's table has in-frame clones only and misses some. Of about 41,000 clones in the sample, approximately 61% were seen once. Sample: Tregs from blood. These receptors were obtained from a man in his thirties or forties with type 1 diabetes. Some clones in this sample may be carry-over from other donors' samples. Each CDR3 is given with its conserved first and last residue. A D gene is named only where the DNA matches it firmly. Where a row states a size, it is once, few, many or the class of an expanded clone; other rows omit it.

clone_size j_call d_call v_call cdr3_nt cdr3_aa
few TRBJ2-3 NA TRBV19 TGTGCCAGTAGTTCCTGGACAGCCACTAGCACAGATACGCAGTATTTT CASSSWTATSTDTQYF
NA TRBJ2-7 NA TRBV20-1 TGCAGTGCTAGTATAATCTACGAGCAGTACTTC CSASIIYEQYF
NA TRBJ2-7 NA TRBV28 TGTGCCAGCGGAGGAACCGCTCCTCTCTACGAGCAGTACTTC CASGGTAPLYEQYF
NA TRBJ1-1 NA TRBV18 TGTGCCAGCTCTACGGAAGGAAAGGGGGCTTTCTTT CASSTEGKGAFF
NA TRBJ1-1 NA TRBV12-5 TGTGCTAGTGGTTTCGAGTCGGTGGCTTTCTTT CASGFESVAFF
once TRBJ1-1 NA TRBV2 TGTGCCAGCAGTCTACGAGGGACTGAAGCTTTCTTT CASSLRGTEAFF
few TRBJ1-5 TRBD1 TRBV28 TGTGCCAGCAGAGCGACAGGGGGCTGGCAGCCCCAGCATTTT CASRATGGWQPQHF
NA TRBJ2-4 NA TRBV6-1 TGTGCCAGCACCGGTCGTCGTAACCACATTCAGTACTTC CASTGRRNHIQYF
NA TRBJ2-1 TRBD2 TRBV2 TGTGCCAGCAGCAAGAGACTAGCTGGTCGAGGGCAGTTCTTC CASSKRLAGRGQFF
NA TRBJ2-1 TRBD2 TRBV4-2 TGTGCCAGCAGCCAGGAACTAGCGGGGAGTTACAATGAGCAGTTCTTC CASSQELAGSYNEQFF
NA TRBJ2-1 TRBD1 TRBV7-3 TGTGCCAGCAGCGTAGACAGGGAGTCCTACAATGAGCAGTTCTTC CASSVDRESYNEQFF
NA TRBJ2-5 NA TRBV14 TGTGCCAGCAGCCACAATGTCCAAGAGACCCAGTACTTC CASSHNVQETQYF
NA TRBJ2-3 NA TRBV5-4 TGTGCCAGCAGCTCGGAGGGTACGCAGTATTTT CASSSEGTQYF
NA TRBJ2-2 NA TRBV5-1 TGCGCCAGCAGCTTGTCTTTTCCCGGGGAGCTGTTTTTT CASSLSFPGELFF
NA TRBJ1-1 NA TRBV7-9 TGTGCCAGCAGCCTACAGGGTGGGAACACTGAAGCTTTCTTT CASSLQGGNTEAFF
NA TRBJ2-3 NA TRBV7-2 TGTGCCAGCAGCTCAAAGCGTTTCCGGGCAGATACGCAGTATTTT CASSSKRFRADTQYF
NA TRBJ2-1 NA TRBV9 TGTGCCAGCACTTCTAGCTCCCAGTCGCACAATGAGCAGTTCTTC CASTSSSQSHNEQFF
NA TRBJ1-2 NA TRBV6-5 TGTGCCAGCAGTTACTCAGCAGGGCCATATGGCTACACCTTC CASSYSAGPYGYTF